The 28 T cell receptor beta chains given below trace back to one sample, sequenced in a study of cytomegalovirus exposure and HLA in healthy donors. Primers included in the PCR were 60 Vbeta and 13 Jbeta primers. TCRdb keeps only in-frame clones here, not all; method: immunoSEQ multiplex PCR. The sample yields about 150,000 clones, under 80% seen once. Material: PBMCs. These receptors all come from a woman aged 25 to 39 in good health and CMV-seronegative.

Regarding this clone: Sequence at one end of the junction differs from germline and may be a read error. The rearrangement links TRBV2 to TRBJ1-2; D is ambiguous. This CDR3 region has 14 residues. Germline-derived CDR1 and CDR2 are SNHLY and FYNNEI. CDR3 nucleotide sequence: TGTGCCAGTAGTGTTGGCGGGAAAGGTGAGGGCTACACCTTC. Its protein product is CASSVGGKGEGYTF.

DNA for the CDR3: TGTGCCAGCAGCGGCCCAGGGACAGGGGATGAAAAACTGTTTTTT. Amino acids: CASSGPGTGDEKLFF. This rearrangement joins TRBV7-9 to TRBJ1-4; 10 nucleotides line up with TRBD1. The V segment lost 5 bases and the J segment 6 bases; nucleotides outside the gene matches: 6. The CDR3 covers 15 residues. The germline V gene has CDR1 SEHNR and CDR2 FQNEAQ (reference sequence).

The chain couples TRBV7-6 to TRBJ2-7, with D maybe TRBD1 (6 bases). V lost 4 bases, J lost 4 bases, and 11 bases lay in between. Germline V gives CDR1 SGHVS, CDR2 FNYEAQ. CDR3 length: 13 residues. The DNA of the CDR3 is TGTGCCAGCAGCTCCTTCCAGGGGTACGAGCAGTACTTC. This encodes CASSSFQGYEQYF.

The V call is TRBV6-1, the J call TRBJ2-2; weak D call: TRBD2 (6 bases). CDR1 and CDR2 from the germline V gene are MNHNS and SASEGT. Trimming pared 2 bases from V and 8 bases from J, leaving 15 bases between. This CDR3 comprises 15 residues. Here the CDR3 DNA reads TGTGCCAGCAGTGAATTTGCGGGGAGCTCTGGGGAGCTGTTTTTT. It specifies CASSEFAGSSGELFF.

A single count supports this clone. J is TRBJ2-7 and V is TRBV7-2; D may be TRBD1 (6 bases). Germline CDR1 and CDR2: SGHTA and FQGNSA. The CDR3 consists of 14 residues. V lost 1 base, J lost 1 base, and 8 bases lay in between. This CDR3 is CASSLGQESYEQYF. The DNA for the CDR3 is TGTGCCAGCAGCTTAGGACAGGAATCCTACGAGCAGTACTTC.

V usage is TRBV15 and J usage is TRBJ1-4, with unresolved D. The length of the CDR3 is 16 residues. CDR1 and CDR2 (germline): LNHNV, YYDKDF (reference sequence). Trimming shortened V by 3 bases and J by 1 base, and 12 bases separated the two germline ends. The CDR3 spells CATSSDRLRTNEKLFF. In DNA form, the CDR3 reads TGTGCCACCAGCAGCGACCGACTGAGAACTAATGAAAAACTGTTTTTT.

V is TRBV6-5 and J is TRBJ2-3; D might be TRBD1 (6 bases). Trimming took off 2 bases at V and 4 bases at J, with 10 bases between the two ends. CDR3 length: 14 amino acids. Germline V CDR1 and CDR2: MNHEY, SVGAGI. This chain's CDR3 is CASSYQNRADTQYF. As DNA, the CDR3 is TGTGCCAGCAGTTACCAAAACAGGGCAGATACGCAGTATTTT.

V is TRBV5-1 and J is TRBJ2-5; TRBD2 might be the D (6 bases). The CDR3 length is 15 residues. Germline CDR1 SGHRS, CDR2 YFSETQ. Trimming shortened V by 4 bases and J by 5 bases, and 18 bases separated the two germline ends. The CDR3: CASSGTSSVGETQYF. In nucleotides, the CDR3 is TGCGCCAGCAGCGGGACCTCTAGCGTCGGTGAGACCCAGTACTTC.

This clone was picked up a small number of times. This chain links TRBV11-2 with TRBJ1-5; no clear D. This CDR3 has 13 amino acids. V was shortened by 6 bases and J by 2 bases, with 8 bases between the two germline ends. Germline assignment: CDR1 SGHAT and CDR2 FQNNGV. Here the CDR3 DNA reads TGTGCCAGCAGTTCTATGGGCAATCAGCCCCAGCATTTT. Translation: CASSSMGNQPQHF. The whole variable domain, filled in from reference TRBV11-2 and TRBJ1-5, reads EAGVAQSPRYKIIEKRQSVAFWCNPISGHATLYWYQQILGQGPKLLIQFQNNGVVDDSQLPKDRFSAERLKGVDSTLKIQPAKLEDSAVYLCASSSMGNQPQHFGDGTRLSIL.

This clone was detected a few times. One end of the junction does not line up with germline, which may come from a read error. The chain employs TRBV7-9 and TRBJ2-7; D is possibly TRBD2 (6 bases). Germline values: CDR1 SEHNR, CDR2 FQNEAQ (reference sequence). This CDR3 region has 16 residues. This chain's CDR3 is CSSSSGFGGPSYEQYF. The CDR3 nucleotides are TGTTCCAGCAGCTCCGGTTTTGGAGGGCCAAGCTACGAGCAGTACTTC.

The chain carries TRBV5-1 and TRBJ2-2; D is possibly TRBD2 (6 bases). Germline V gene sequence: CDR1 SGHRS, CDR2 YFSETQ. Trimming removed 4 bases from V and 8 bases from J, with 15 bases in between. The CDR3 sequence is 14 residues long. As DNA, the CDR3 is TGCGCCAGCAGCGTCGGGACTCAAGCGGGGGAGCTGTTTTTT. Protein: CASSVGTQAGELFF.

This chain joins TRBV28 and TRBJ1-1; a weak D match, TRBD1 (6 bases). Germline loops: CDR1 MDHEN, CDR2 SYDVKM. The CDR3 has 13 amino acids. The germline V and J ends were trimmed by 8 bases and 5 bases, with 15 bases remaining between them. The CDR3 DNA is TGTGCCAGCCTTAAACAGGGCCAGACTGAAGCTTTCTTT. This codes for CASLKQGQTEAFF.

The CDR3 region is CASKRGSSYEQYF. The CDR3 region has the DNA TGTGCCAGTAAGCGGGGGAGCTCCTACGAGCAGTACTTC. The chain employs TRBV19 and TRBJ2-7; 8 bases are shared with TRBD2. Germline V gene data show CDR1 as LNHDA and CDR2 as SQIVND (reference sequence). Trimming at V came to 7 bases and at J to 0 bases, leaving 2 bases not matched to a gene. This CDR3 is 13 amino acids long.

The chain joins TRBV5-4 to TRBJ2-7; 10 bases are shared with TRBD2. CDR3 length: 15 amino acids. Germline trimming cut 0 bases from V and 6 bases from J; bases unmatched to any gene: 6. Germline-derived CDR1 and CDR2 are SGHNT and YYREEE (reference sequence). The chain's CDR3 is CASSLALAGVSEQYF. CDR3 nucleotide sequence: TGTGCCAGCAGCTTGGCTCTAGCGGGGGTTTCCGAGCAGTACTTC.

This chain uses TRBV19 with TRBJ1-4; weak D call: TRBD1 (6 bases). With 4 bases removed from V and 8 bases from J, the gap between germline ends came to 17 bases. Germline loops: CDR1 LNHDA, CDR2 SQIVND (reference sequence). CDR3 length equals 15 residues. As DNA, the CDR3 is TGTGCCAGTAGTACCAGACAGGTCCGAAGGGAAAAACTGTTTTTT. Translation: CASSTRQVRREKLFF.

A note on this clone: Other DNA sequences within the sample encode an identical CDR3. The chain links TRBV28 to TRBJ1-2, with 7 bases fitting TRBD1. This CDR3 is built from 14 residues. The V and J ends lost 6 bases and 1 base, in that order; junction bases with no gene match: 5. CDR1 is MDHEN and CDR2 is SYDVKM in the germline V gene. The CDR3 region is CASSLGQRNYGYTF. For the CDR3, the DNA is TGTGCCAGCAGCCTGGGACAGCGTAACTATGGCTACACCTTC.

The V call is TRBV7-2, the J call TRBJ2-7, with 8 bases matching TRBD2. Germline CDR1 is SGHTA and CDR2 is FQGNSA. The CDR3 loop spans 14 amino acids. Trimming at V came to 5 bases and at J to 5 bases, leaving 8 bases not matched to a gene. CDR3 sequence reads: CASSIYGTSNEQYF. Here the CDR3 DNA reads TGTGCCAGCAGCATATACGGGACTAGTAACGAGCAGTACTTC.

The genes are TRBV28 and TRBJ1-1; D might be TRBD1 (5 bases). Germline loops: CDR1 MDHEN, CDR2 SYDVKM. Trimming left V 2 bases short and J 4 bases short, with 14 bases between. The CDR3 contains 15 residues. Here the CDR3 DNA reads TGTGCCAGCAGTTTAGGGGGGAAGGGCAGCACTGAAGCTTTCTTT. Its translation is CASSLGGKGSTEAFF. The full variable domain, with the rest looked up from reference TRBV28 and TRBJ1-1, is DVKVTQSSRYLVKRTGEKVFLECVQDMDHENMFWYRQDPGLGLRLIYFSYDVKMKEKGDIPEGYSVSREKKERFSLILESASTNQTSMYLCASSLGGKGSTEAFFGQGTRLTVV.

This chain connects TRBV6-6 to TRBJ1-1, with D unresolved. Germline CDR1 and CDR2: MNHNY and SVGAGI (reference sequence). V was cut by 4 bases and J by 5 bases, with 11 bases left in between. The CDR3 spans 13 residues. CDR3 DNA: TGTGCCAGCAGTTCACCGCCGAGGACTGAAGCTTTCTTT. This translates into CASSSPPRTEAFF.

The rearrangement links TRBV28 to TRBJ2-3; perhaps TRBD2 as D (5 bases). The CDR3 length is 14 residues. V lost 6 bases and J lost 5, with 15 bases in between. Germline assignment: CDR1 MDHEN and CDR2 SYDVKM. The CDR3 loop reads CASSRDRGIDTQYF. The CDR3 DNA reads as TGTGCCAGCAGCCGAGATCGGGGAATAGATACGCAGTATTTT.

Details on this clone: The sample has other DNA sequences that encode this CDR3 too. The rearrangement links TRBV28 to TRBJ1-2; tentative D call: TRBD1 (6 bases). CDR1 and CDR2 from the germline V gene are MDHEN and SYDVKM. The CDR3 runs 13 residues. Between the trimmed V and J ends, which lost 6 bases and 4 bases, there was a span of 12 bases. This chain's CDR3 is CASRPGQFYGYTF. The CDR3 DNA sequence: TGTGCCAGCAGACCAGGACAGTTCTATGGCTACACCTTC.

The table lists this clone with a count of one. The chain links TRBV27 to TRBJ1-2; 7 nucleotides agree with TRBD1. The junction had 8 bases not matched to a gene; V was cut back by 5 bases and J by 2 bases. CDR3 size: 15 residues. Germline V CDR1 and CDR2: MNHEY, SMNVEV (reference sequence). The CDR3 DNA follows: TGTGCCAGCAGTCCACGACAGGGATTAAACTATGGCTACACCTTC. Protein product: CASSPRQGLNYGYTF.

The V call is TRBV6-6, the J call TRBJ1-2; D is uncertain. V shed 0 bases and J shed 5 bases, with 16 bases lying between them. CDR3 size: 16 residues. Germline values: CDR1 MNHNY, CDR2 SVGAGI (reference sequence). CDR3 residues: CASSYSGVGLLYGYTF. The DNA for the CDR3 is TGTGCCAGCAGTTACTCTGGGGTTGGACTGCTATATGGCTACACCTTC.

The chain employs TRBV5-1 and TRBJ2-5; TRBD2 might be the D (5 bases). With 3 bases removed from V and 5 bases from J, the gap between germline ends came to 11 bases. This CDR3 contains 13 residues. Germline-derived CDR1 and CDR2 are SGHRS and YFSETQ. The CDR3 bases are TGCGCCAGCAGCTCCGCTAGCTCGGAGACCCAGTACTTC. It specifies CASSSASSETQYF.

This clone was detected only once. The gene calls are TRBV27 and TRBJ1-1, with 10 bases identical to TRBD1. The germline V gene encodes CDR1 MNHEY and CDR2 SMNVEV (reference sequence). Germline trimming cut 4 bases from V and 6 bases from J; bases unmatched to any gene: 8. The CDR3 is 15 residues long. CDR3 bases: TGTGCCAGCAGTTCCCGACAGGGGGCACACGCTGAAGCTTTCTTT. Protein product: CASSSRQGAHAEAFF.

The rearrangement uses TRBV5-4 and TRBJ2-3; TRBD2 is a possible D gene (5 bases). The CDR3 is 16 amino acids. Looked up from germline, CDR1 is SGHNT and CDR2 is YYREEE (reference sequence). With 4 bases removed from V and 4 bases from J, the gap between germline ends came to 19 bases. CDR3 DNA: TGTGCCAGCAGCGCCCCGGGTGCTAGCCGATCAGATACGCAGTATTTT. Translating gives CASSAPGASRSDTQYF.

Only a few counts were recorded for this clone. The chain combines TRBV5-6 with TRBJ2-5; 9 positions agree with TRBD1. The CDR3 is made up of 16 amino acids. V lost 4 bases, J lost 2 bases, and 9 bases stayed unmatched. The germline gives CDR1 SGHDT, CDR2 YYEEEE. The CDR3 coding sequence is TGTGCCAGCAGCCGAAGGACAGGGGAAAGACAAGAGACCCAGTACTTC. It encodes CASSRRTGERQETQYF. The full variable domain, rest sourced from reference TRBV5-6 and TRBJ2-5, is DAGVTQSPTHLIKTRGQQVTLRCSPKSGHDTVSWYQQALGQGPQFIFQYYEEEERQRGNFPDRFSGHQFPNYSSELNVNALLLGDSALYLCASSRRTGERQETQYFGPGTRLLVL.

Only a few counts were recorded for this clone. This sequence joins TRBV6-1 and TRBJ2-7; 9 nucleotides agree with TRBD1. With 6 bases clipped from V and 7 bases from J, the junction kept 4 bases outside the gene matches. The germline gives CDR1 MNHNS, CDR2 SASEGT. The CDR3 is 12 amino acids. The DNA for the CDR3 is TGTGCCAGCAGACAGGGGGCGCGGGAGCAGTACTTC. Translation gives CASRQGAREQYF.